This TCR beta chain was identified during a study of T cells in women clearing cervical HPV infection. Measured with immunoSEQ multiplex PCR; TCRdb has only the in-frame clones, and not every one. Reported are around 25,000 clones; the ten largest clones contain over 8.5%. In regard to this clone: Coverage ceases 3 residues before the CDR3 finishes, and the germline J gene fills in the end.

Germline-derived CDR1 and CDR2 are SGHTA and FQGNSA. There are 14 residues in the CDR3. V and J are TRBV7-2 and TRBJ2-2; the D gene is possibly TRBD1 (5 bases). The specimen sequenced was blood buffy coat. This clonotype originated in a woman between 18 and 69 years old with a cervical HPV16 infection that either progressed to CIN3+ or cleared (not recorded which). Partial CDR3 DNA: TGTGCCAGCAGCCAGGCCTCTGGGGCCAACGTG. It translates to CASSQASGANV. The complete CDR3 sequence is CASSQASGANVLFF.